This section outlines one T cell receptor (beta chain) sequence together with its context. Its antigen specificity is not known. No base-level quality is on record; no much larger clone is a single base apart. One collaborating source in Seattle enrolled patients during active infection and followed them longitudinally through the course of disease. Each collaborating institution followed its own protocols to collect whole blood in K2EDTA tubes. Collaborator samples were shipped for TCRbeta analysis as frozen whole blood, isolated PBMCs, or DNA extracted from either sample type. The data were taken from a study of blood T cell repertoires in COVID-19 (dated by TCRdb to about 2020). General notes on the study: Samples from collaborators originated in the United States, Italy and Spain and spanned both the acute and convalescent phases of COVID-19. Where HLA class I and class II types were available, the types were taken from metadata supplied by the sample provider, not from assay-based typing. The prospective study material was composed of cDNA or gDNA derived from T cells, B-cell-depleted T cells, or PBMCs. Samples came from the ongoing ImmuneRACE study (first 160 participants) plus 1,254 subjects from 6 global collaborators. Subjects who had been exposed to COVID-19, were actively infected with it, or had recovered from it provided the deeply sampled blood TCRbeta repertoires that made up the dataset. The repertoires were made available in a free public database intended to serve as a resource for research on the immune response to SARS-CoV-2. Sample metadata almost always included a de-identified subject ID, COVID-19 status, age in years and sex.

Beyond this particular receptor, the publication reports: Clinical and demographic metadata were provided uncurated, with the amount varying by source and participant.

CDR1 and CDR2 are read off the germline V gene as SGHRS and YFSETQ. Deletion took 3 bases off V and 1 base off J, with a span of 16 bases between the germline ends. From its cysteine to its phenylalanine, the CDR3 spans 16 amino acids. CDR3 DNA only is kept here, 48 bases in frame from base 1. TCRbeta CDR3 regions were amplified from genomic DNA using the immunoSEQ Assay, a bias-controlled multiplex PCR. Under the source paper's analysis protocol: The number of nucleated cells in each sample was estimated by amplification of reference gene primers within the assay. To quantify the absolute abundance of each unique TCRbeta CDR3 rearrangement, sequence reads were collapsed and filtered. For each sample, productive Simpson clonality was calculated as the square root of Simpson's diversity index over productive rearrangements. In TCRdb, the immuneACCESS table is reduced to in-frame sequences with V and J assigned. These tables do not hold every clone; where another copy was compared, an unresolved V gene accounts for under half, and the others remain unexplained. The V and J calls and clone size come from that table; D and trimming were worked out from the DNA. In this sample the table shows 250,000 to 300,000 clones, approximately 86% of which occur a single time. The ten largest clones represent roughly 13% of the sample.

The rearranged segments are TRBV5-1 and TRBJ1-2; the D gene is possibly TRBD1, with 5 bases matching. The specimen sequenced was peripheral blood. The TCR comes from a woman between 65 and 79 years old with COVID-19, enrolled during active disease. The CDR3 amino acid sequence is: CASSSLTDSYNYGYTF. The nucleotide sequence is TGCGCCAGCAGCTCGTTGACAGACTCTTATAACTATGGCTACACCTTC. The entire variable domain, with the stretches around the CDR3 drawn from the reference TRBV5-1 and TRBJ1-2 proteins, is KAGVTQTPRYLIKTRGQQVTLSCSPISGHRSVSWYQQTPGQGLQFLFEYFSETQRNKGNFPGRFSGRQFSNSRSEMNVSTLELGDSALYLCASSSLTDSYNYGYTFGSGTRLTVV.